Ten or more counts support the clone carrying this TCR beta chain. These data originate in a study of T-cell reconstitution after alpha-beta-depleted transplantation in children. V lost 3 bases to trimming and J lost 1 base, with 13 bases between them. CDR3 length: 15 residues. Germline V CDR1 and CDR2: DFQATT, SNEGSKA (reference sequence). As it was prepared, the TCRbeta library received unique molecular identifiers. Each CDR3 protein gets one entry after TCRdb re-called the PCR reads with MiXCR. The sample has 83,000 or so distinct CDR3 sequences, 7.5% to 9.5% seen once. This clonotype was sampled from a human donor who donated a stem cell graft to a child with congenital amegakaryocytic thrombocytopenia. The chain links TRBV20-1 to TRBJ1-5; perhaps TRBD1 as D (5 bases). The specimen was PBMCs from the stem cell graft donor, collected from the stem cell graft. The CDR3 region has the DNA TGCAGTGCTAGCGGCGGACAATTGAGCAATCAGCCCCAGCATTTT. Its protein product is CSASGGQLSNQPQHF.